The T cell receptor beta chain under discussion was sequenced for a study of T cells after yellow fever vaccination. This clonotype appeared a few times. Its target is unknown. This CDR3 has 15 residues. V lost 3 bases to trimming and J lost 2 bases; unmatched junction nucleotides: 8. CDR1 and CDR2 (germline): SGHRS, YFSETQ. Study-wide results and caveats: Post-booster samples contained most primary-vaccination clones (nearly 98% CD4, roughly 88% CD8). The secondary response was weaker, and its peak arrived faster, on day 5 versus 15.

A process of 5'RACE template switching, which added a universal primer site and UMIs, was used to make TCR cDNA. TCRdb reanalysed the 5' RACE reads using MiXCR and keeps one entry per CDR3 protein. The sample holds fewer than 500,000 distinct CDR3 sequences, roughly a sixth seen once. This sample comprised PBMCs, obtained before the yellow fever booster vaccination. This TCR was recovered from a man aged 18 to 30 who received the YFV17D yellow fever vaccine. The chain has TRBV5-1 and TRBJ2-7; 7 bases align to TRBD2. CDR3 sequence: CASSSTGGNTYEQYF. DNA of the CDR3: TGCGCCAGCAGCTCCACGGGGGGTAATACCTACGAGCAGTACTTC. Drawing the rest from reference TRBV5-1 and TRBJ2-7, the complete variable domain is KAGVTQTPRYLIKTRGQQVTLSCSPISGHRSVSWYQQTPGQGLQFLFEYFSETQRNKGNFPGRFSGRQFSNSRSEMNVSTLELGDSALYLCASSSTGGNTYEQYFGPGTRLTVT.